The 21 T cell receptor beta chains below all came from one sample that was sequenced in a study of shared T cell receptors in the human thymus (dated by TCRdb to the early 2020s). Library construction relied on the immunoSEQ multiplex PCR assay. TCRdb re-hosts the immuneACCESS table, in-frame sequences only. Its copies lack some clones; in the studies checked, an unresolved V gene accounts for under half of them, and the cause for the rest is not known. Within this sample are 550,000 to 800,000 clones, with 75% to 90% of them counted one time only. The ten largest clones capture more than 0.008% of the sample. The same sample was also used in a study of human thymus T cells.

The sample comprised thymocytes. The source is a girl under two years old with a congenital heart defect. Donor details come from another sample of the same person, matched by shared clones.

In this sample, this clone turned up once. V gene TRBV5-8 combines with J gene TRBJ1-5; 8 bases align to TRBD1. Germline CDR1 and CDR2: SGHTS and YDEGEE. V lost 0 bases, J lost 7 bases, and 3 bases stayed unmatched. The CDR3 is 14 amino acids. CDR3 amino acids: CASSLADRAQPQHF. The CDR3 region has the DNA TGTGCCAGCAGCTTGGCGGACAGGGCCCAGCCCCAGCATTTT.

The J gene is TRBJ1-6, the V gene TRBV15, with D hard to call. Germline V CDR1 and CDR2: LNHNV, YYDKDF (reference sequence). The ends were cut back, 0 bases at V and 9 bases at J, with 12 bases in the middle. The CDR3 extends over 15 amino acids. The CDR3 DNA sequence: TGTGCCACCAGCAGAGATGCGGCGGATGCTTCACCCCTCCACTTT. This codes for CATSRDAADASPLHF.

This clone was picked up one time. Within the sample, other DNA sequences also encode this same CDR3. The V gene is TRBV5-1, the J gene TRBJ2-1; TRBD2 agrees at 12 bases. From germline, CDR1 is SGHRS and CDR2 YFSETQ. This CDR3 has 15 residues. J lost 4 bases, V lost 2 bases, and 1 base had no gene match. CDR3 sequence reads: CASSLLAGGYNEQFF. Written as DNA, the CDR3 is TGCGCCAGCAGCTTACTAGCGGGGGGTTACAATGAGCAGTTCTTC.

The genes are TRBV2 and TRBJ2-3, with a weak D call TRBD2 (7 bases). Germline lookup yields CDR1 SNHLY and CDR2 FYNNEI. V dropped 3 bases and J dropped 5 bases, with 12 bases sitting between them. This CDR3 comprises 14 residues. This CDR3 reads CASSDRGEGDTQYF. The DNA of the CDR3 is TGTGCCAGCAGTGATAGGGGGGAGGGAGATACGCAGTATTTT.

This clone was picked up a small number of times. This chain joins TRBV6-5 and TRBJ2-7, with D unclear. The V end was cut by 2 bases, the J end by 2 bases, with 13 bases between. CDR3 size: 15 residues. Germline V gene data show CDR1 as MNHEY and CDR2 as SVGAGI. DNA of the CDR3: TGTGCCAGCAGTTACAACGGCAGGTCGACCTACGAGCAGTACTTC. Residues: CASSYNGRSTYEQYF.

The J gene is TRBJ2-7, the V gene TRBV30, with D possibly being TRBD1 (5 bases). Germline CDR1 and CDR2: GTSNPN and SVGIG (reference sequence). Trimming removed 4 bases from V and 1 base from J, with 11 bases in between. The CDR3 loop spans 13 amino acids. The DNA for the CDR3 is TGTGCCTGGACCCCGGACAAATCCTACGAGCAGTACTTC. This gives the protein CAWTPDKSYEQYF. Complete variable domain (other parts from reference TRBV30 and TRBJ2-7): SQTIHQWPATLVQPVGSPLSLECTVEGTSNPNLYWYRQAAGRGLQLLFYSVGIGQISSEVPQNLSASRPQDRQFILSSKKLLLSDSGFYLCAWTPDKSYEQYFGPGTRLTVT.

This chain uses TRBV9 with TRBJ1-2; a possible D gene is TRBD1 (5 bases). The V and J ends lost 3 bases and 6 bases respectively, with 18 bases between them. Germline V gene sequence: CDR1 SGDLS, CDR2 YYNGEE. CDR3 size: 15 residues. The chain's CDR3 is CASSATPGGRDGYTF. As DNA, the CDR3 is TGTGCCAGCAGCGCAACACCCGGGGGTAGGGATGGCTACACCTTC.

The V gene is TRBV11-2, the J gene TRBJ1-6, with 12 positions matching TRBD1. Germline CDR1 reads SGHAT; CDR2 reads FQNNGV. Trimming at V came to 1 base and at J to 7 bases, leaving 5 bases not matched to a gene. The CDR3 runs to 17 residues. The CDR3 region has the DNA TGTGCCAGCAGCTTAGGCGAGGGACAGGGGGCGAATTCACCCCTCCACTTT. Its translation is CASSLGEGQGANSPLHF.

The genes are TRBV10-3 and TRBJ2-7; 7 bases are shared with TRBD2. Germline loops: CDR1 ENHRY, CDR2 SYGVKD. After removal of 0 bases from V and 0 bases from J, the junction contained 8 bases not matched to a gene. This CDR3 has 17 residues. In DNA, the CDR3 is TGTGCCATCAGTGAGTCGTCCGGGCGGGGGAGCTCCTACGAGCAGTACTTC. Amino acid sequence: CAISESSGRGSSYEQYF.

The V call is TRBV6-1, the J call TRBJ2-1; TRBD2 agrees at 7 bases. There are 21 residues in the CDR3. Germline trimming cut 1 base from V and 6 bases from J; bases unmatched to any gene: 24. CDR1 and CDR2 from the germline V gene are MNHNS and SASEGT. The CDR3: CASSEVAGNGGLGRVSNEQFF. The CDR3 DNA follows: TGTGCCAGCAGTGAAGTTGCGGGGAACGGGGGGTTAGGTAGAGTAAGCAATGAGCAGTTCTTC.

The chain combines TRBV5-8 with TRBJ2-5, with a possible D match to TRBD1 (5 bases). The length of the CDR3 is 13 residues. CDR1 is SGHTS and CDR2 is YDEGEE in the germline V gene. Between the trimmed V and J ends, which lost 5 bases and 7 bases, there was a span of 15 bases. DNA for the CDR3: TGTGCCAGCAGTTTAACCACAGGAGCGACCCAGTACTTC. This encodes CASSLTTGATQYF.

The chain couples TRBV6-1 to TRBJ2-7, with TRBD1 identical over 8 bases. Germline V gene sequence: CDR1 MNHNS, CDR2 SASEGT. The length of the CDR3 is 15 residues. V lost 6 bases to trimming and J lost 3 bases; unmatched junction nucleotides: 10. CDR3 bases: TGTGCCAGCAGAGCCAGAGACAGGGGAAGCTACGAGCAGTACTTC. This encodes CASRARDRGSYEQYF.

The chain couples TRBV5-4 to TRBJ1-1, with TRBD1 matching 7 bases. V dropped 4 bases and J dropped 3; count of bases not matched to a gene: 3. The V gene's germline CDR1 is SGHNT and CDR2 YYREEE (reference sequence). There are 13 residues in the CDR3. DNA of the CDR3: TGTGCCAGCAGCCGTACAGGGGACACTGAAGCTTTCTTT. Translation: CASSRTGDTEAFF.

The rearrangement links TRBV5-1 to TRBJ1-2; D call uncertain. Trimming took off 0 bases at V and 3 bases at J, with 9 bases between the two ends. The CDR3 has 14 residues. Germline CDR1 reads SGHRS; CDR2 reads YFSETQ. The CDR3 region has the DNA TGCGCCAGCAGCTTGGACCGAGAGGACTATGGCTACACCTTC. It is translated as CASSLDREDYGYTF.

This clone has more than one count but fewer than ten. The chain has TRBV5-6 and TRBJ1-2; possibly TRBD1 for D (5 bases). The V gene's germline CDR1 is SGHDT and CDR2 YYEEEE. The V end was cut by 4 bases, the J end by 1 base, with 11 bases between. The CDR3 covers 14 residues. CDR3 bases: TGTGCCAGCAGCCTGGGGGGGGGTAACTATGGCTACACCTTC. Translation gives CASSLGGGNYGYTF.

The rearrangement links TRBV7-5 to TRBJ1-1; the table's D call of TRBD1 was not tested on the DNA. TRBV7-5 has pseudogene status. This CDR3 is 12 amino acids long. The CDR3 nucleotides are TGTGCCAGAAGCGAGGACAGGGCTGAAGCTTTCTTT. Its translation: CARSEDRAEAFF.

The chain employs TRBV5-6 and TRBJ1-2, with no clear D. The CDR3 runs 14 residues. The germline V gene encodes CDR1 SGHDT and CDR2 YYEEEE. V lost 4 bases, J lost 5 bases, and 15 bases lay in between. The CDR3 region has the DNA TGTGCCAGCAGCCCTAGAGGGAGGAGGTATGGCTACACCTTC. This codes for CASSPRGRRYGYTF. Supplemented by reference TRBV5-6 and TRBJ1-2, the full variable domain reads DAGVTQSPTHLIKTRGQQVTLRCSPKSGHDTVSWYQQALGQGPQFIFQYYEEEERQRGNFPDRFSGHQFPNYSSELNVNALLLGDSALYLCASSPRGRRYGYTFGSGTRLTVV.

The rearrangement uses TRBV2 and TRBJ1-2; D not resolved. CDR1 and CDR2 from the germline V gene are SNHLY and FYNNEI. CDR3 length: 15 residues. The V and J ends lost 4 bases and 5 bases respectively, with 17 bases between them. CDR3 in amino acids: CASSGVYEGRYGYTF. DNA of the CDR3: TGTGCCAGCAGTGGCGTTTATGAGGGTCGGTATGGCTACACCTTC.

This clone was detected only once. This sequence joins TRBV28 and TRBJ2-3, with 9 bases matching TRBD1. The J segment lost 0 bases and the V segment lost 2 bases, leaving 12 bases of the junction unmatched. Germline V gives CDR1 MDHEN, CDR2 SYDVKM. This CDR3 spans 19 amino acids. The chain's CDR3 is CASSLPGQGFWASTDTQYF. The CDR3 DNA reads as TGTGCCAGCAGTTTACCGGGACAGGGTTTTTGGGCTAGCACAGATACGCAGTATTTT.

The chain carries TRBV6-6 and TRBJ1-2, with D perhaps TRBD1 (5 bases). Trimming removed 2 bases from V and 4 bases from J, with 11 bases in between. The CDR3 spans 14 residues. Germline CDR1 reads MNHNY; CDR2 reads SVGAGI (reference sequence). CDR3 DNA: TGTGCCAGCAGTTACCCTGACAGTCCCTATGGCTACACCTTC. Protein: CASSYPDSPYGYTF.

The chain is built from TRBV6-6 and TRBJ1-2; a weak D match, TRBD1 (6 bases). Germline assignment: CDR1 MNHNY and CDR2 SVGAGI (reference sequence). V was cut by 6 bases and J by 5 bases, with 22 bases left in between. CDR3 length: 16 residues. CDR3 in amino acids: CASRRATGTTRYGYTF. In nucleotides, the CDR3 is TGTGCCAGCAGACGAGCAACAGGGACCACCCGATATGGCTACACCTTC.